One sample yielded the 22 T cell receptor beta chains listed below, sequenced in a study of T cells in Graves' hyperthyroidism and ophthalmopathy. What was amplified from RNA transcripts were TCR beta CDR3 regions. With the HTBI primer set, the TCR CDR3 went through a first round of RT-PCR. Via MiXCR, TCRdb re-called the multiplex PCR reads, giving one row per CDR3 protein. The table lists around 190,000 distinct CDR3 sequences, 15% to 20% of them singletons. Sequenced sample: blood. The receptors were gathered from a woman between 45 and 60 years old with Graves' hyperthyroidism.

This clonotype was seen at least ten times. The chain uses TRBV7-9 and TRBJ2-4; the match to TRBD2 covers 12 bases. The CDR3 has 15 residues. From germline, CDR1 is SEHNR and CDR2 FQNEAQ (reference sequence). The V segment lost 5 bases and the J segment 8 bases; nucleotides outside the gene matches: 7. The CDR3 here is CASSLRLAGEYIQYF. In nucleotides, the CDR3 is TGTGCCAGCAGCCTTCGACTAGCGGGGGAATACATTCAGTACTTC.

This clonotype came up many times. The CDR3 loop reads CASSPTGPGVQYF. For the CDR3, the DNA is TGTGCCAGCAGCCCGACGGGCCCCGGAGTTCAGTACTTC. V is TRBV7-9 and J is TRBJ2-5; unclear D gene. Germline loops: CDR1 SEHNR, CDR2 FQNEAQ (reference sequence). The CDR3 loop spans 13 amino acids. With 5 bases removed from V and 11 bases from J, the gap between germline ends came to 18 bases.

This clonotype was found a few times. V is TRBV19 and J is TRBJ1-1, with 7 bases matching TRBD1. The germline V gene encodes CDR1 LNHDA and CDR2 SQIVND (reference sequence). After removal of 8 bases from V and 5 bases from J, the junction contained 11 bases not matched to a gene. This CDR3 contains 14 residues. CDR3 DNA sequence: TGTGCCAGTCTCACTGACAGGGAGAGGACTGAAGCTTTCTTT. It translates to CASLTDRERTEAFF.

This clonotype was detected only once. The chain links TRBV29-1 to TRBJ2-7; D is undetermined. Looked up from germline, CDR1 is SQVTM and CDR2 is ANQGSEA. This CDR3 has 12 amino acids. Trimming took 2 bases from V and 5 from J, leaving 10 bases between them. Here the CDR3 reads CSVENPNDEQYF. CDR3 nucleotides: TGCAGCGTTGAAAATCCCAATGACGAGCAGTACTTC.

The genes are TRBV12-3 or TRBV12-4 and TRBJ2-1, with no clear D. Trimming removed 5 bases from V and 5 bases from J, with 13 bases in between. This CDR3 region has 14 residues. The CDR3 protein is CASSQEKWDNEQFF. The CDR3 coding sequence is TGTGCCAGCAGTCAAGAGAAATGGGACAATGAGCAGTTCTTC.

This clonotype was recorded at least ten times. The CDR3 DNA reads as TGTGCCAGCAGCCTCCCTTCCAGCGGGGAAAGCACAGATACGCAGTATTTT. Its translation is CASSLPSSGESTDTQYF. This sequence joins TRBV3-1 and TRBJ2-3; 7 bases line up with TRBD2. V shed 4 bases, J shed 0 bases, and the junction held 10 bases outside the gene matches. Germline V lookup: CDR1 LGHDT, CDR2 YNNKEL (reference sequence). CDR3 length equals 17 residues.

Ten or more counts support this clonotype. The chain joins TRBV20-1 to TRBJ2-1, with D tentatively TRBD1 (6 bases). The V and J ends lost 0 bases and 6 bases respectively, with 15 bases between them. In germline, CDR1 is DFQATT, CDR2 SNEGSKA (reference sequence). The CDR3 spans 15 residues. Written as DNA, the CDR3 is TGCAGTGCTAGAGATCAAACCCCAGGGGTCAATGAGCAGTTCTTC. This sequence encodes CSARDQTPGVNEQFF.

In its sample, this clonotype was seen many times. The V and J genes are TRBV7-9 and TRBJ2-7; 7 bases are a match to TRBD1. The CDR3 spans 16 residues. CDR1 is SEHNR, CDR2 FQNEAQ, per germline (reference sequence). J gave up 0 bases and V 1 base, and 6 bases lay outside the gene matches. The CDR3 loop is CASSLETGLLSYEQYF. CDR3 nucleotides: TGTGCCAGCAGCTTAGAGACAGGGCTCCTCTCCTACGAGCAGTACTTC.

This chain connects TRBV27 to TRBJ2-1; no clear D gene. This CDR3 has 12 amino acids. CDR1 and CDR2 (germline): MNHEY, SMNVEV (reference sequence). With 6 bases removed from V and 4 bases from J, the gap between germline ends came to 7 bases. CDR3 protein: CASRLDYNEQFF. Here the CDR3 DNA reads TGTGCCAGCAGGCTAGATTACAATGAGCAGTTCTTC.

The chain joins TRBV9 to TRBJ2-4, with 8 bases identical to TRBD2. V was clipped by 7 bases and J by 1 base; unmatched bases: 13. Germline V gene sequence: CDR1 SGDLS, CDR2 YYNGEE. This CDR3 comprises 17 residues. In DNA, the CDR3 is TGTGCCAGCTTAGGGATTGAGCGGGGGCGCGCCAAAAACATTCAGTACTTC. Its protein is CASLGIERGRAKNIQYF.

This rearrangement joins TRBV27 to TRBJ1-2; no firm D call. Germline lookup yields CDR1 MNHEY and CDR2 SMNVEV (reference sequence). V lost 8 bases, J lost 4 bases, and 17 bases lay in between. The CDR3 is made up of 14 amino acids. The CDR3 region is CASFGGRRTYGYTF. The CDR3 DNA sequence: TGTGCCAGCTTTGGAGGACGACGCACCTATGGCTACACCTTC.

Many counts were recorded for this clonotype. The chain couples TRBV11-2 to TRBJ2-5, with D unclear. Germline CDR1 and CDR2: SGHAT and FQNNGV. The V and J ends lost 0 bases and 2 bases respectively, with 13 bases between them. The CDR3 is 16 residues long. The CDR3 protein is CASSLEATYLQETQYF. The CDR3, as DNA: TGTGCCAGCAGCTTAGAGGCGACGTATCTTCAAGAGACCCAGTACTTC.

The sample holds many counts of this clonotype. V is TRBV6-4 and J is TRBJ2-3; 10 bases match TRBD2. Trimming cost V 3 bases and J 3 bases; bases outside gene matches: 6. Germline V CDR1 and CDR2: MRHNA, SNTAGT. The CDR3 is 16 amino acids. The CDR3: CASSEAGGASTDTQYF. The DNA for the CDR3 is TGTGCCAGCAGTGAAGCGGGGGGGGCGTCGACAGATACGCAGTATTTT.

V and J are TRBV7-3 and TRBJ2-5; 11 nucleotides match TRBD2. Germline CDR1 SGHTA, CDR2 FQGTGA. V gave up 5 bases and J gave up 3 bases; unmatched junction bases: 8. CDR3 length: 16 amino acids. The chain's CDR3 is CASSISGTSGKETQYF. In DNA form, the CDR3 reads TGTGCCAGCAGCATCTCCGGGACTAGCGGTAAAGAGACCCAGTACTTC.

This clonotype was recorded many times. The chain is built from TRBV7-3 and TRBJ1-1; no clear D. The CDR3 runs to 13 residues. CDR1 SGHTA and CDR2 FQGTGA come from the germline V gene. V was trimmed by 6 bases and J by 8 bases, leaving 16 bases between them. CDR3 residues: CASRAGPGMEAFF. Written as DNA, the CDR3 is TGTGCCAGCAGGGCAGGTCCGGGAATGGAAGCTTTCTTT.

Many counts were recorded for this clonotype. The V and J genes are TRBV7-3 and TRBJ2-1, with 12 bases fitting TRBD2. Germline values: CDR1 SGHTA, CDR2 FQGTGA. The CDR3 covers 18 residues. J gave up 4 bases and V 5 bases, and 12 bases lay outside the gene matches. The CDR3 here is CASSLRSLGLAGYNEQFF. As DNA, the CDR3 is TGTGCCAGCAGCCTACGGAGCCTTGGACTAGCGGGGTACAATGAGCAGTTCTTC.

A note on this clonotype: A much larger clone is a single base away; this may be a read error. V usage is TRBV6-1 and J usage is TRBJ1-4; D unclear. Germline V gene data show CDR1 as MNHNS and CDR2 as SASEGT. The CDR3 spans 13 residues. With 7 bases removed from V and 4 bases from J, the gap between germline ends came to 10 bases. The CDR3 reads CASTEWINEKLFF. CDR3 in DNA: TGTGCCAGCACCGAATGGATTAATGAAAAACTGTTTTTT.

This clonotype came up many times. CDR3 nucleotide sequence: TGTGCCAGCAGCTTGAGATTTAGCAATCAGCCCCAGCATTTT. The encoded protein is CASSLRFSNQPQHF. V gene TRBV7-2 combines with J gene TRBJ1-5; D unresolved. CDR3 size: 14 residues. Germline loops: CDR1 SGHTA, CDR2 FQGNSA. V shed 3 bases and J shed 0 bases, with 6 bases lying between them.

This clonotype has at least ten counts. The V gene is TRBV19, the J gene TRBJ1-3; D call uncertain. The germline gives CDR1 LNHDA, CDR2 SQIVND (reference sequence). CDR3 length: 15 residues. The V end lost 4 bases, the J end lost 8 bases, and 18 bases lay between the germline ends. The CDR3 DNA reads TGTGCCAGTAGTACGACCGAGGCGAACGAGGACACCATATATTTT. Translating gives CASSTTEANEDTIYF.

This clonotype showed up many times. The CDR3 nucleotides read TGCAGTGCCAAAGGCAGGGCCAGGTATAGCAATCAGCCCCAGCATTTT. Its protein is CSAKGRARYSNQPQHF. The chain is built from TRBV20-1 and TRBJ1-5, with TRBD1 as a possible D gene (5 bases). This CDR3 spans 16 amino acids. Germline V gene data show CDR1 as DFQATT and CDR2 as SNEGSKA (reference sequence). V was pared by 6 bases and J by 0 bases, with 18 bases between.

This clonotype has a count of ten or more. The chain is built from TRBV4-1 and TRBJ1-1; D ambiguous. The germline V and J ends were trimmed by 0 bases and 11 bases, with 22 bases remaining between them. Germline V CDR1 and CDR2: MGHRA, YSYEKL. CDR3 size: 16 residues. CDR3 coding DNA: TGCGCCAGCAGCCAAGATCAGATATCTCATGCCTTTAATGCTTTCTTT. It translates to CASSQDQISHAFNAFF.

At least ten counts were recorded for this clonotype. The chain recombines TRBV11-2 with TRBJ2-1; D not certain. The CDR3 spans 12 residues. The germline V gene encodes CDR1 SGHAT and CDR2 FQNNGV. V was cut by 2 bases and J by 7 bases, with 6 bases left in between. The DNA for the CDR3 is TGTGCCAGCAGCTTACCGCCGAATGAGCAGTTCTTC. Translated: CASSLPPNEQFF.